One and the same sample provided the 13 T cell receptor beta chains below, sequenced in a study of CXCR3-negative and CXCR3-positive naive CD8 T cells. The authors made the TRB cDNA libraries by 5' RACE using UMI labels. TCRdb reprocessed the 5' RACE reads and reports one entry per CDR3 protein, with no DNA. The data show about 130,000 distinct CDR3 sequences, and the top ten clones hold roughly 0.31%. The sample taken for sequencing was naive CXCR3- CD8+ T cells from blood. Subset of the sample: CD45RO-CCR7+CD27+CD95- naive CD8+ T cells lacking CXCR3 (TNR3-). These receptors were obtained from a human donor in good health. Some clones in this sample may be carry-over from other donors' samples.

The J gene is TRBJ1-2, the V gene TRBV12-3 or TRBV12-4; the D call from TCRdb, TRBD1, cannot be confirmed without DNA. The CDR3 spans 14 residues. CDR3 protein: CASSATGASYGYTF.

The chain couples TRBV21-1 to TRBJ2-7; the TRBD1 assignment by TCRdb is unverifiable without DNA. TRBV21-1 is a listed pseudogene. The CDR3 is 13 amino acids. CDR3 protein: CASYRKGTAILYF.

This rearrangement joins TRBV29-1 to TRBJ2-7; TCRdb picks TRBD1, but there is no DNA to check that call. Germline values: CDR1 SQVTM, CDR2 ANQGSEA. CDR3 length equals 11 residues. The CDR3 sequence: CSAGQGYEQYF.

V is TRBV9 and J is TRBJ2-1; TCRdb names TRBD1, which stays unverified in the absence of DNA. In germline, CDR1 is SGDLS, CDR2 YYNGEE. The CDR3 contains 14 residues. CDR3 protein: CASSLRTGENEQFF.

The chain uses TRBV14 and TRBJ2-7; the D gene TCRdb calls, TRBD1, cannot be checked with no DNA. Germline loops: CDR1 SGHDN, CDR2 FVKESK. The CDR3 loop spans 13 amino acids. CDR3 residues: CASSQGDGYEQYF. Drawing the rest from reference TRBV14 and TRBJ2-7, the complete variable domain is EAGVTQFPSHSVIEKGQTVTLRCDPISGHDNLYWYRRVMGKEIKFLLHFVKESKQDESGMPNNRFLAERTGGTYSTLKVQPAELEDSGVYFCASSQGDGYEQYFGPGTRLTVT.

This chain uses TRBV19 with TRBJ2-1; the D gene TCRdb calls, TRBD1, cannot be checked with no DNA. The germline CDR1 and CDR2 sequences are LNHDA and SQIVND (reference sequence). This CDR3 contains 15 residues. CDR3 amino acids: CASSIAWGTNNEQFF.

The chain is built from TRBV12-3 or TRBV12-4 and TRBJ1-6; TCRdb reports TRBD1, a call that lacks DNA to check it against. The CDR3 spans 14 residues. CDR3 sequence reads: CASSRGQTNSPLHF.

The chain carries TRBV11-3 and TRBJ2-7; TCRdb's D call, TRBD1, is unchecked because there is no DNA. Per the germline V gene, CDR1 is SGHNT and CDR2 is YENEEA. CDR3 length: 15 residues. The CDR3 is CASSVGGGRPHEQYF.

The chain employs TRBV15 and TRBJ2-7; TCRdb's D gene call, TRBD1, goes unchecked for lack of DNA. The germline gives CDR1 LNHNV, CDR2 YYDKDF (reference sequence). The CDR3 is 16 amino acids. The CDR3 sequence: CATSRAGTGDSYEQYF.

The rearrangement links TRBV7-9 to TRBJ1-4; TCRdb gives TRBD1 as the D gene, but with no DNA this cannot be confirmed. The CDR3 consists of 16 residues. The germline V gene has CDR1 SEHNR and CDR2 FQNEAQ (reference sequence). The CDR3 spells CASSFTGEATNEKLFF.

The rearrangement joins TRBV5-4 to TRBJ2-7; TCRdb selects TRBD1, and the lack of DNA leaves this call unchecked. Germline CDR1 SGHNT, CDR2 YYREEE (reference sequence). CDR3 size: 15 residues. The CDR3 sequence is CASSAGTASSYEQYF. Full variable domain (missing parts from reference TRBV5-4 and TRBJ2-7): ETGVTQSPTHLIKTRGQQVTLRCSSQSGHNTVSWYQQALGQGPQFIFQYYREEENGRGNFPPRFSGLQFPNYSSELNVNALELDDSALYLCASSAGTASSYEQYFGPGTRLTVT.

The J gene is TRBJ2-1, the V gene TRBV7-2; TCRdb outputs TRBD2, but without DNA this stays unchecked. The length of the CDR3 is 15 residues. Germline V CDR1 and CDR2: SGHTA, FQGNSA. The chain's CDR3 is CASSLGLAGVGEQFF.

This sequence joins TRBV12-3 or TRBV12-4 and TRBJ2-7. There are 13 residues in the CDR3. The CDR3 loop is CASSLGPSYEQYF.